Sequencing of this TCR beta chain was carried out in a study of T-cell memory formation after mild COVID-19. CDR1 GTSNPN and CDR2 SVGIG come from the germline V gene (reference sequence). The length of the CDR3 is 16 residues. V was clipped by 5 bases and J by 9 bases; unmatched bases: 19. TCRdb passed the 5' RACE reads through MiXCR, listing each CDR3 protein once. The table has 380,000 or so distinct CDR3 sequences, roughly an eighth seen once. The receptor comes from a young man who had mild COVID-19 (a few samples of this study predate the infection). Cell type and time point are not known. The rearrangement joins TRBV30 to TRBJ1-2; 9 nucleotides match TRBD1. Input material: PBMCs or a T cell subset sorted from them (not recorded which). CDR3 DNA: TGTGCCTGGCAACCTACGGGACAGGGTGTATTATGGAGCTACACCTTC. Protein sequence: CAWQPTGQGVLWSYTF.